Listed below are T cell receptor beta chains from one sample, sequenced in a study of blood T cell repertoires in COVID-19. Some clones are missing from TCRdb's copy, which holds only in-frame ones; the method was immunoSEQ multiplex PCR. Here the sample spans about 210,000 clones, approximately 90% being singletons. The sequenced sample consisted of PBMCs or T cells enriched from blood (not recorded which). All receptors come from a man between 18 and 29 years old with acute COVID-19. Both conserved end residues are part of each CDR3. D genes are given only for firm matches. Size is omitted from some rows. Given values are once, few, many or a class for expanded clones.

-,TRBV2,TRBD1,TRBJ1-2,TGTGCCAGCAGTCCCGGGGAGACAGGGTCCGTCCAGGGCTACACCTTC,CASSPGETGSVQGYTF
-,TRBV2,-,TRBJ1-2,TGTGCCAGCAGTGAACTGGGGCTAAATGGCTATGGCTACACCTTC,CASSELGLNGYGYTF
-,TRBV6-1,-,TRBJ1-2,TGTGCCAGCAGTGAAGAACTTTATACAGACGGCTACACCTTC,CASSEELYTDGYTF
-,TRBV28,-,TRBJ2-3,TGTGCCAGCAGTTTAGAATTAGGCCAGGCCCTGAGCACAGATACGCAGTATTTT,CASSLELGQALSTDTQYF
once,TRBV5-1,TRBD2,TRBJ2-3,TGCGCCAGCAGCCCGGAGGGCGGGGGGGACGATACGCAGTATTTT,CASSPEGGGDDTQYF
-,TRBV18,TRBD1,TRBJ1-5,TGTGCCAGCTCACCAGCACAGGGACAGGTTAATCAGCCCCAGCATTTT,CASSPAQGQVNQPQHF
-,TRBV27,-,TRBJ2-7,TGTGCCAGCAGCGGCCGGGACTCCTACGAGCAGTACTTC,CASSGRDSYEQYF
once,TRBV27,TRBD2,TRBJ2-2,TGTGCCAGCACGGTAGCGGGCTCATCTACCGGGGAGCTGTTTTTT,CASTVAGSSTGELFF
-,TRBV11-3,TRBD2,TRBJ2-1,TGTGCCAGCAGCTCCACATTGACTAGCGGGAACTACAATGAGCAGTTCTTC,CASSSTLTSGNYNEQFF
once,TRBV19,-,TRBJ2-7,TGTGCCAGTAGTACTGGGGACTTCTCCTACGAGCAGTACTTC,CASSTGDFSYEQYF
-,TRBV28,-,TRBJ1-2,TGTGCCAGCAGTAGTTTCGGTGGCGGAGTGTTAGGCTACACCTTC,CASSSFGGGVLGYTF
-,TRBV7-9,-,TRBJ1-1,TGTGCCAGCAGCACGGGACACAACACTGAAGCTTTCTTT,CASSTGHNTEAFF
-,TRBV18,-,TRBJ1-5,TGTGCCAGCTCCACCGCGGGGAGCAATCAGCCCCAGCATTTT,CASSTAGSNQPQHF
few,TRBV7-9,-,TRBJ1-5,TGTGCCAGCAGCTTAAAGAACAGGGATAATCAGCCCCAGCATTTT,CASSLKNRDNQPQHF
-,TRBV10-2,-,TRBJ2-7,TGCGCCAGCAGTGAGTCTAGCACCTCCTACGAGCAGTACTTC,CASSESSTSYEQYF
-,TRBV28,-,TRBJ2-5,TGTGCCAGCAGTCGCCGTTCTGCGGGGCAAGAGACCCAGTACTTC,CASSRRSAGQETQYF
-,TRBV2,-,TRBJ1-4,TGTGCCAGCAGTGAGGATGCAGGGGTCAACGAAAAACTGTTTTTT,CASSEDAGVNEKLFF
-,TRBV6-5,TRBD1,TRBJ1-2,TGTGCCAGCAGTTACTCCGGGACAGACCTCGGGTATGGCTACACCTTC,CASSYSGTDLGYGYTF
-,TRBV7-8,-,TRBJ2-5,TGTGCCAGCAGCTTTGGTCTACTTAAAGAGACCCAGTACTTC,CASSFGLLKETQYF
-,TRBV9,TRBD1,TRBJ1-1,TGTGCCAGCAGCTCACAGGGGGGTGACACTGAAGCTTTCTTT,CASSSQGGDTEAFF
few,TRBV28,-,TRBJ1-1,TGTGCCAGTCCACCCCAAGAGGGTAAGGAGGGAACTGAAGCTTTCTTT,CASPPQEGKEGTEAFF